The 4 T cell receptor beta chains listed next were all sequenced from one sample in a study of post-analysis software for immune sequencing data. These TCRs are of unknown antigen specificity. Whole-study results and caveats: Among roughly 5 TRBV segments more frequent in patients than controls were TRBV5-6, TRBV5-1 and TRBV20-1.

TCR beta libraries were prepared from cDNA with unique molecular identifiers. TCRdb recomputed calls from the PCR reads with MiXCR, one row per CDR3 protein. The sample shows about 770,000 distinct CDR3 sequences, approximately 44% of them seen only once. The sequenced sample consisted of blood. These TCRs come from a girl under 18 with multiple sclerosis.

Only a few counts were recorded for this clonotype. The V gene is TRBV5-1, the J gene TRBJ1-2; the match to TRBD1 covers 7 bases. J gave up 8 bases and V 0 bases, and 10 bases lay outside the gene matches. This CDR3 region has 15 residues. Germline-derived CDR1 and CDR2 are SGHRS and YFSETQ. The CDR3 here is CASSLEGAGASGYTF. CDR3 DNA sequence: TGCGCCAGCAGCTTGGAGGGGGCGGGGGCCAGCGGCTACACCTTC.

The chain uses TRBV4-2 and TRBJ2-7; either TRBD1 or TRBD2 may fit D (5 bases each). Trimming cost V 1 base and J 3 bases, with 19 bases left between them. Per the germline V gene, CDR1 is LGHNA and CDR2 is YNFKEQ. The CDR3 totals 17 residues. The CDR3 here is CASSQGERGKYLYEQYF. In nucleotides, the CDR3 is TGTGCCAGCAGCCAAGGGGAGAGGGGTAAATACCTCTACGAGCAGTACTTC.

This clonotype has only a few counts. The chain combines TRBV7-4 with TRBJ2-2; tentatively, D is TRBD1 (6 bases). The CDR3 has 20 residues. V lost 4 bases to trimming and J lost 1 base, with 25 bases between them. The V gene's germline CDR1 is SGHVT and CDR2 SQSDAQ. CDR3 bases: TGTGCCAGCAGCTCTTATACAGGGATGGAACCTATGGGGAACACCGGGGAGCTGTTTTTT. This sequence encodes CASSSYTGMEPMGNTGELFF.

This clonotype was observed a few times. The CDR3 region is CASSVIRDPIRQYF. As DNA, the CDR3 is TGTGCCAGCAGTGTCATCCGGGATCCGATAAGGCAGTACTTC. The V and J genes are TRBV6-1 and TRBJ2-5, with a weak D call TRBD2 (5 bases). Per the germline V gene, CDR1 is MNHNS and CDR2 is SASEGT. V was pared by 4 bases and J by 11 bases, with 20 bases between. This CDR3 contains 14 residues.